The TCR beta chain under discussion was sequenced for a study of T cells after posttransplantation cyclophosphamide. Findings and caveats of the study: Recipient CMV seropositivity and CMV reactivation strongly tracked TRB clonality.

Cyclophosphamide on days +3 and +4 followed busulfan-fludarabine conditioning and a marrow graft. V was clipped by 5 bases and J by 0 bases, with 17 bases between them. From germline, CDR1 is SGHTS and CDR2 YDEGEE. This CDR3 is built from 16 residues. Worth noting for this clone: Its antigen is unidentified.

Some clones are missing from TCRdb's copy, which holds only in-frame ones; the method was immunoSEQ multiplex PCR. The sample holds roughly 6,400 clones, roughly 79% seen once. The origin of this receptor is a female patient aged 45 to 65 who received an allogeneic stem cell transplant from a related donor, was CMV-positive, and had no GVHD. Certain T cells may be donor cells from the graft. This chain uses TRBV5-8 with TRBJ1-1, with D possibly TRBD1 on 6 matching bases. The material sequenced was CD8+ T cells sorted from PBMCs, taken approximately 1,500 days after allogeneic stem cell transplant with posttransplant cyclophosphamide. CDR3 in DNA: TGTGCCAGCAGGCGGTTCCCGGGACAACTGAACACTGAAGCTTTCTTT. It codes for CASRRFPGQLNTEAFF.